The clone carrying this T cell receptor (beta chain) was seen only a few times. This record comes from a study of T-cell reconstitution after alpha-beta-depleted transplantation in children. Germline V gives CDR1 SGHTA, CDR2 FQGNSA. The CDR3 has 15 residues. V shed 2 bases and J shed 7 bases, with 14 bases lying between them. Molecular barcoding with unique molecular identifiers was used for the TCRbeta library. From the PCR reads, TCRdb called clonotypes with MiXCR, one entry per CDR3 protein. Of roughly 500,000 distinct CDR3 sequences listed, approximately 29% were seen once; the top ten hold under 3%.

The receptor comes from a human donor who donated a stem cell graft to a child with aplastic anemia. The material sequenced was PBMCs from the stem cell graft donor, taken from the stem cell graft. The chain combines TRBV7-2 with TRBJ2-2; the D gene is possibly TRBD1 (6 bases). The CDR3 is CASSLNRAAGGELFF. DNA of the CDR3: TGTGCCAGCAGCTTAAACAGGGCGGCAGGCGGGGAGCTGTTTTTT. The full variable domain, rest sourced from reference TRBV7-2 and TRBJ2-2, is GAGVSQSPSNKVTEKGKDVELRCDPISGHTALYWYRQSLGQGLEFLIYFQGNSAPDKSGLPSDRFSAERTGGSVSTLTIQRTQQEDSAVYLCASSLNRAAGGELFFGEGSRLTVL.